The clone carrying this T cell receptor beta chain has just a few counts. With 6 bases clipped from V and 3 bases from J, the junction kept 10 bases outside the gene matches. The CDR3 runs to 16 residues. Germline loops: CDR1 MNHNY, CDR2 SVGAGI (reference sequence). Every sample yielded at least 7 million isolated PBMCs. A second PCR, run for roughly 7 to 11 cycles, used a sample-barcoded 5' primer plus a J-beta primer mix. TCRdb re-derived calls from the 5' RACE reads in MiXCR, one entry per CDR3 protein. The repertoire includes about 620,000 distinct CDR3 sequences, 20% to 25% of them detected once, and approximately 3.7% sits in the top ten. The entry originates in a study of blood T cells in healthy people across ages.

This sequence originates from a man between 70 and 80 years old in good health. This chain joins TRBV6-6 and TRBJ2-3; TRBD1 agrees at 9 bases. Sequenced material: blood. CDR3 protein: CASSSRTGAVTDTQYF. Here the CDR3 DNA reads TGTGCCAGCAGCTCCCGGACAGGGGCTGTAACAGATACGCAGTATTTT.